A single sample gave rise to the 25 T cell receptor beta chains below, sequenced in a study of T cell responses to AZD1222 COVID-19 vaccine. Generated by immunoSEQ multiplex PCR, the TCRdb table keeps only in-frame clones and is missing some. The table lists roughly 100,000 clones, 86% of them singletons, with 5% in the top ten. The input for sequencing was peripheral blood, taken on day 0 of AZD1222 vaccination. The receptor set was obtained from an adult in good health.

This chain uses TRBV5-1 with TRBJ2-1; 13 bases are a match to TRBD2. The germline V gene has CDR1 SGHRS and CDR2 YFSETQ. This CDR3 is built from 15 residues. V shed 4 bases, J shed 8 bases, and the junction held 6 bases outside the gene matches. The DNA for the CDR3 is TGCGCCAGCAGCCGAGGAACTAGCGGGGGGGATGAGCAGTTCTTC. Residues: CASSRGTSGGDEQFF. Full variable domain (outside the CDR3, taken from reference TRBV5-1 and TRBJ2-1): KAGVTQTPRYLIKTRGQQVTLSCSPISGHRSVSWYQQTPGQGLQFLFEYFSETQRNKGNFPGRFSGRQFSNSRSEMNVSTLELGDSALYLCASSRGTSGGDEQFFGPGTRLTVL.

The genes are TRBV4-3 and TRBJ1-5; D unclear. V was trimmed by 3 bases and J by 4 bases, leaving 13 bases between them. There are 15 residues in the CDR3. The germline V gene encodes CDR1 LGHNA and CDR2 YSLEER. CDR3 bases: TGCGCCAGCAGCCAGACGGTCCAAAATAATCAGCCCCAGCATTTT. Protein sequence: CASSQTVQNNQPQHF.

The chain is built from TRBV5-4 and TRBJ2-2; 9 bases line up with TRBD1. Germline V gene data show CDR1 as SGHNT and CDR2 as YYREEE (reference sequence). This CDR3 spans 15 amino acids. With V trimmed by 4 bases and J by 3 bases, 4 bases remained unmatched. The CDR3 nucleotides read TGTGCCAGCAGCGCCGGGACAGGGTACACCGGGGAGCTGTTTTTT. Amino acids: CASSAGTGYTGELFF.

This chain connects TRBV6-2 or TRBV6-3 to TRBJ2-7; tentatively, D is TRBD2 (5 bases). The CDR3 covers 14 residues. V gave up 6 bases and J gave up 6 bases, with 18 bases separating them. Looked up from germline, CDR1 is MNHEY and CDR2 is SVGEGT. CDR3 nucleotides: TGTGCCAGCAGCGACGTTACTAGAGCTGCCGAGCAGTACTTC. Protein product: CASSDVTRAAEQYF.

This chain connects TRBV4-3 to TRBJ1-2, with TRBD1 as a possible D gene (5 bases). The V gene lost 1 base and the J gene lost 3 bases, with 12 bases spanning the gap. Germline lookup yields CDR1 LGHNA and CDR2 YSLEER. The CDR3 is 15 amino acids. The CDR3 DNA reads TGCGCCAGCAGCCAAGTTAGGGGCGCCGACTATGGCTACACCTTC. It is translated as CASSQVRGADYGYTF.

This clone has just one count. The V gene is TRBV28, the J gene TRBJ1-1; TRBD1 might be the D (5 bases). Trimming took 2 bases from V and 0 from J, leaving 10 bases between them. The CDR3 totals 15 residues. Germline lookup yields CDR1 MDHEN and CDR2 SYDVKM. CDR3: CASSLGGRMNTEAFF. Here the CDR3 DNA reads TGTGCCAGCAGTTTAGGGGGACGGATGAACACTGAAGCTTTCTTT.

This rearrangement joins TRBV11-3 to TRBJ2-3; tentatively, D is TRBD2 (5 bases). The V end was cut by 4 bases, the J end by 6 bases, with 14 bases between. Germline CDR1 and CDR2: SGHNT and YENEEA. The CDR3 extends over 14 amino acids. DNA for the CDR3: TGTGCCAGCAGCTCCCCCACTAGATTGGATACGCAGTATTTT. Encoded protein: CASSSPTRLDTQYF.

The rearrangement joins TRBV9 to TRBJ1-4; 8 nucleotides agree with TRBD1. The V gene end was trimmed by 3 bases and the J gene end by 6 bases; junction bases not matched to a gene: 7. The CDR3 runs to 15 residues. Germline CDR1 reads SGDLS; CDR2 reads YYNGEE. CDR3 nucleotides: TGTGCCAGCAGCGCGAGGACAGGGTTCGATGAAAAACTGTTTTTT. Translation gives CASSARTGFDEKLFF.

The V and J genes are TRBV7-3 and TRBJ1-3; D not resolved. The CDR3 runs to 14 residues. Trimming pared 5 bases from V and 0 bases from J, leaving 8 bases between. Germline V gene data show CDR1 as SGHTA and CDR2 as FQGTGA. CDR3: CASSTFGSGNTIYF. CDR3 nucleotides: TGTGCCAGCAGCACCTTTGGCTCTGGAAACACCATATATTTT.

The rearrangement links TRBV6-2 or TRBV6-3 to TRBJ1-1, with 8 positions matching TRBD1. Unmatched junction bases numbered 6, after V lost 6 bases and J lost 0 bases. Germline loops: CDR1 MNHEY, CDR2 SVGEGT. The CDR3 has 15 amino acids. CDR3 region: CASSHWTGMNTEAFF. The CDR3 coding sequence is TGTGCCAGCAGCCATTGGACAGGGATGAACACTGAAGCTTTCTTT.

The chain joins TRBV13 to TRBJ1-1; 7 bases are a match to TRBD1. The germline gives CDR1 PRHDT, CDR2 FYEKMQ (reference sequence). The ends lost 5 bases at V and 6 bases at J; junction bases unmatched: 9. The CDR3 is 14 residues long. CDR3 DNA sequence: TGTGCCAGCAGCCTCAGACCCACAGGGGCTGAAGCTTTCTTT. Amino acids: CASSLRPTGAEAFF.

V is TRBV9 and J is TRBJ1-4; D not certain. Germline V gene sequence: CDR1 SGDLS, CDR2 YYNGEE. The CDR3 sequence is 15 residues long. V gave up 4 bases and J gave up 2 bases, with 12 bases separating them. The CDR3, as DNA: TGTGCCAGCAGCACCTCCGCCGGGACTAATGAAAAACTGTTTTTT. Its translation: CASSTSAGTNEKLFF.

The chain employs TRBV12-3 or TRBV12-4 and TRBJ1-1; no definite D call. CDR3 length equals 13 residues. Trimming took off 5 bases at V and 0 bases at J, with 7 bases between the two ends. The CDR3 region is CASSTQVNTEAFF. CDR3 bases: TGTGCCAGCAGTACCCAGGTGAACACTGAAGCTTTCTTT.

The chain employs TRBV7-3 and TRBJ2-6, with D perhaps matching TRBD1 or TRBD2 (6 bases each). Germline V gives CDR1 SGHTA, CDR2 FQGTGA. Trimming shortened V by 5 bases and J by 0 bases, and 11 bases separated the two germline ends. The CDR3 length is 16 residues. The CDR3 coding sequence is TGTGCCAGCAGCCCGCCGGGGGCCTCTGGGGCCAACGTCCTGACTTTC. The encoded protein is CASSPPGASGANVLTF.

The chain links TRBV28 to TRBJ1-2, with D maybe TRBD1 (6 bases). V was pared by 6 bases and J by 8 bases, with 22 bases between. This CDR3 comprises 15 residues. The V gene's germline CDR1 is MDHEN and CDR2 SYDVKM. CDR3 residues: CASRTVRDKGKGYTF. The CDR3, as DNA: TGTGCCAGCAGGACAGTCCGGGACAAAGGAAAGGGCTACACCTTC.

The genes are TRBV28 and TRBJ1-2; D gene uncertain. The V gene's germline CDR1 is MDHEN and CDR2 SYDVKM. V was pared by 5 bases and J by 1 base, with 5 bases between. CDR3 length: 12 amino acids. This CDR3 is CASSLDNYGYTF. In DNA form, the CDR3 reads TGTGCCAGCAGTCTCGATAACTATGGCTACACCTTC.

This chain joins TRBV6-1 and TRBJ2-3; no firm D call. Trimming removed 1 base at V and 1 base at J, with 6 bases between. Germline V CDR1 and CDR2: MNHNS, SASEGT. CDR3 length: 14 amino acids. CDR3 coding DNA: TGTGCCAGCAGTGAAGGACCAGGCACAGATACGCAGTATTTT. The encoded protein is CASSEGPGTDTQYF.

The chain uses TRBV2 and TRBJ2-7; 10 positions agree with TRBD1. Trimming at V came to 7 bases and at J to 2 bases, leaving 5 bases not matched to a gene. Germline assignment: CDR1 SNHLY and CDR2 FYNNEI. The CDR3 has 14 residues. The CDR3 nucleotides are TGTGCCAGCATCATCGACAGGGGGCCCTACGAGCAGTACTTC. Its protein product is CASIIDRGPYEQYF.

The chain links TRBV12-3 or TRBV12-4 to TRBJ1-4, with D unresolved. V lost 11 bases and J lost 6, with 13 bases in between. This CDR3 spans 12 amino acids. The CDR3 loop is CAVGRAYEKLFF. As DNA, the CDR3 is TGTGCCGTTGGTAGGGCCTATGAAAAACTGTTTTTT.

V and J are TRBV6-1 and TRBJ2-1; D may match TRBD1 or TRBD2 (5 bases each). Trimming stripped 3 bases from V and 3 bases from J, with 6 bases between. Germline V gives CDR1 MNHNS, CDR2 SASEGT. This CDR3 has 13 amino acids. CDR3 nucleotides: TGTGCCAGCAGTGAGAGGGGCTACAATGAGCAGTTCTTC. Translation: CASSERGYNEQFF.

This clone was picked up a small number of times. This sequence joins TRBV7-8 and TRBJ2-7, with D perhaps TRBD2 (6 bases). CDR1 SGHVS and CDR2 FQNEAQ come from the germline V gene. V lost 4 bases to trimming and J lost 7 bases, with 17 bases between them. The CDR3 covers 14 residues. The CDR3 sequence is CASSSGGTAREQYF. The CDR3 DNA reads TGTGCCAGCAGCTCGGGCGGGACGGCTCGAGAGCAGTACTTC.

This clone was seen more than once but under ten times. The chain couples TRBV6-5 to TRBJ1-1; D is unclear. Germline V gene data show CDR1 as MNHEY and CDR2 as SVGAGI. The CDR3 totals 15 residues. Trimming took off 5 bases at V and 0 bases at J, with 13 bases between the two ends. The CDR3 DNA is TGTGCCAGCAGTACACAGCGTTACCTGAACACTGAAGCTTTCTTT. This encodes CASSTQRYLNTEAFF.

The rearrangement uses TRBV9 and TRBJ2-7, with D maybe TRBD2 (5 bases). CDR1 is SGDLS and CDR2 is YYNGEE in the germline V gene. This CDR3 is built from 13 residues. V was shortened by 4 bases and J by 1 base, with 9 bases between the two germline ends. The CDR3 region has the DNA TGTGCCAGCAGCCGGACTCCTTCCTACGAGCAGTACTTC. It codes for CASSRTPSYEQYF.

The chain joins TRBV6-5 to TRBJ1-5; TRBD1 matches 9 bases. The CDR3 loop spans 13 amino acids. The V segment lost 7 bases and the J segment 7 bases; nucleotides outside the gene matches: 5. Germline assignment: CDR1 MNHEY and CDR2 SVGAGI. Here the CDR3 DNA reads TGTGCCAGCAACCAACAGGGGGCCCAGCCCCAGCATTTT. Residues: CASNQQGAQPQHF.

The chain is built from TRBV7-6 and TRBJ2-7; TRBD1 aligns across 7 bases. The CDR3 loop spans 12 amino acids. The J segment lost 2 bases and the V segment lost 8 bases, leaving 3 bases of the junction unmatched. Germline V gene lookup returns CDR1 SGHVS and CDR2 FNYEAQ. The CDR3, as DNA: TGTGCCAGCGGTGACAGGGCCTACGAGCAGTACTTC. It is translated as CASGDRAYEQYF.